The source of this T cell receptor (beta chain) is a study of shared clonotypes between healthy human individuals. Study at large: Researchers assigned three CD4 naive, three CD4 memory, two CD8 naive and one CD8 memory plate to each donor.

Germline assignment: CDR1 LNHDA and CDR2 SQIVND (reference sequence). The CDR3 covers 17 residues. Trimming cost V 6 bases and J 0 bases, with 17 bases left between them. The table came from immunoSEQ multiplex PCR; TCRdb's copy has only in-frame clones and leaves some out. The sample shows approximately 2.5 million clones, roughly nine tenths of them seen only once. Study conclusions and caveats: The researchers took only blood, and tissue repertoires probably look different. Some clonotypes were shared by all four sorted-subset donors, while others were not shared. The non-shared ones had lower generation probabilities than the shared ones.

Turning to this clone: Its target is not known.

J is TRBJ2-2 and V is TRBV19; no clear D gene. This TCR was recovered from a man aged 18 to 29 in good health. Source material: naive CD4+ T cells sorted from blood. Specified subset: CD45RA+ positively selected. As DNA, the CDR3 is TGTGCCAGTAGCGCCCACCGACGGAGCCCGAACACCGGGGAGCTGTTTTTT. Translated, it gives CASSAHRRSPNTGELFF.